Following are 6 T cell receptor beta chains from one sample sequenced in a study of CD8 T cells in Susac syndrome. The authors reverse transcribed roughly 0.5 to 1 ug RNA with random hexamers. One entry per CDR3 protein, called by TCRdb with MiXCR from the immunoSEQ multiplex PCR reads. Of some 260,000 distinct CDR3 sequences in the sample, around 83% were seen once. The source material was CD8+ T cells from PBMCs. These receptors were taken from a human donor with multiple sclerosis.

V gene TRBV27 combines with J gene TRBJ1-1, with a tentative D call TRBD1 (5 bases). With 6 bases removed from V and 6 bases from J, the gap between germline ends came to 11 bases. Germline CDR1 MNHEY, CDR2 SMNVEV (reference sequence). The CDR3 spans 12 residues. CDR3 in amino acids: CASRRGVAEAFF. DNA for the CDR3: TGTGCCAGCAGACGAGGGGTGGCTGAAGCTTTCTTT.

This chain uses TRBV9 with TRBJ2-2; D may be TRBD2 (6 bases). V lost 0 bases and J lost 4, with 10 bases in between. Looked up from germline, CDR1 is SGDLS and CDR2 is YYNGEE. The CDR3 totals 15 residues. CDR3 loop: CASSVGGIGTGELFF. The CDR3 DNA reads as TGTGCCAGCAGCGTAGGCGGGATAGGCACCGGGGAGCTGTTTTTT. Supplemented by reference TRBV9 and TRBJ2-2, the full variable domain reads DSGVTQTPKHLITATGQRVTLRCSPRSGDLSVYWYQQSLDQGLQFLIQYYNGEERAKGNILERFSAQQFPDLHSELNLSSLELGDSALYFCASSVGGIGTGELFFGEGSRLTVL.

The chain links TRBV13 to TRBJ2-7, with D possibly matching TRBD1 (6 bases). Trimming shortened V by 6 bases and J by 6 bases, and 12 bases separated the two germline ends. Germline values: CDR1 PRHDT, CDR2 FYEKMQ (reference sequence). The CDR3 spans 12 residues. CDR3 amino acids: CASSYRVSEQYF. The CDR3 nucleotides are TGTGCCAGCAGTTACAGGGTTTCCGAGCAGTACTTC.

The CDR3 DNA sequence: TGTGCCAGCAGCCGGACTACAACAGATACGCAGTATTTT. Its protein is CASSRTTTDTQYF. This rearrangement joins TRBV14 to TRBJ2-3; D possibly corresponds to TRBD2 (6 bases). The V end was cut by 4 bases, the J end by 3 bases, with 8 bases between. This CDR3 comprises 13 residues. In germline, CDR1 is SGHDN, CDR2 FVKESK.

The chain uses TRBV29-1 and TRBJ2-1; unclear D gene. Germline V gene data show CDR1 as SQVTM and CDR2 as ANQGSEA. The germline V and J ends were trimmed by 6 bases and 8 bases, with 14 bases remaining between them. This CDR3 has 12 residues. The CDR3 reads CSVRRASDEQFF. The DNA for the CDR3 is TGCAGCGTCCGTAGGGCCTCGGATGAGCAGTTCTTC.

This rearrangement joins TRBV7-2 to TRBJ2-7, with 7 bases aligning to TRBD1. The length of the CDR3 is 14 residues. The V and J ends lost 3 bases and 3 bases, in that order; junction bases with no gene match: 5. Germline lookup yields CDR1 SGHTA and CDR2 FQGNSA. Here the CDR3 DNA reads TGTGCCAGCAGCTTTTCGGGACAGTTCTACGAGCAGTACTTC. Residues: CASSFSGQFYEQYF.